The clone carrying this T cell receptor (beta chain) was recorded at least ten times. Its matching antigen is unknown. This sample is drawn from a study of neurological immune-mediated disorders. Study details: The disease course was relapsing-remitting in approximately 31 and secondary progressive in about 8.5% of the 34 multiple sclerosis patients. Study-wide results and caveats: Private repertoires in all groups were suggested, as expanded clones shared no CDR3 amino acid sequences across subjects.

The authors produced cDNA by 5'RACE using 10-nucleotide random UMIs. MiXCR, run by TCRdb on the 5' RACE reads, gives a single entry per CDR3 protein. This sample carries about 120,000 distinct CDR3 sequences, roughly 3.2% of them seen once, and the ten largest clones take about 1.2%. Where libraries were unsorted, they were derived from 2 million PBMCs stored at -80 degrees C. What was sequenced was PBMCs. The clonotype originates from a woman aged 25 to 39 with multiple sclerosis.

The CDR3 nucleotides are TGCGCCAGCAGCCAAATGACAGGTGGCGAGCAGTACTTC. Amino acid sequence: CASSQMTGGEQYF. This chain links TRBV4-3 with TRBJ2-7; TRBD1 might be the D (6 bases). Between the trimmed V and J ends, which lost 2 bases and 6 bases, there was a span of 11 bases. This CDR3 contains 13 residues. CDR1 LGHNA and CDR2 YSLEER come from the germline V gene.